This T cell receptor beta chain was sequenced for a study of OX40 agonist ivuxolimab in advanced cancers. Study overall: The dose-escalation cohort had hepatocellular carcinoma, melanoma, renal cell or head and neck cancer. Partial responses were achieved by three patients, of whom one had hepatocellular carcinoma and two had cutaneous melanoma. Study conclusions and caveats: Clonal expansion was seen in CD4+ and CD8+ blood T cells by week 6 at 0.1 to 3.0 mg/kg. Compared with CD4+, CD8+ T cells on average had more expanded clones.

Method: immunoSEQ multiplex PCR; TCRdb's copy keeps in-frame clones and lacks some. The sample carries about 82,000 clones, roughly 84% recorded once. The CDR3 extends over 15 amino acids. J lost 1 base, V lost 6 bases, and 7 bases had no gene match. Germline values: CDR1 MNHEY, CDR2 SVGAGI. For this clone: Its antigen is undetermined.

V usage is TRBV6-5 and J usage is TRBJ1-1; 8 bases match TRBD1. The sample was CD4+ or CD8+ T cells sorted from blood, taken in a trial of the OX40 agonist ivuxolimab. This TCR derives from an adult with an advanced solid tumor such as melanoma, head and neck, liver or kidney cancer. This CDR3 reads CASRRRGQANTEAFF. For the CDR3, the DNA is TGTGCCAGCAGGCGCCGGGGACAGGCGAACACTGAAGCTTTCTTT.